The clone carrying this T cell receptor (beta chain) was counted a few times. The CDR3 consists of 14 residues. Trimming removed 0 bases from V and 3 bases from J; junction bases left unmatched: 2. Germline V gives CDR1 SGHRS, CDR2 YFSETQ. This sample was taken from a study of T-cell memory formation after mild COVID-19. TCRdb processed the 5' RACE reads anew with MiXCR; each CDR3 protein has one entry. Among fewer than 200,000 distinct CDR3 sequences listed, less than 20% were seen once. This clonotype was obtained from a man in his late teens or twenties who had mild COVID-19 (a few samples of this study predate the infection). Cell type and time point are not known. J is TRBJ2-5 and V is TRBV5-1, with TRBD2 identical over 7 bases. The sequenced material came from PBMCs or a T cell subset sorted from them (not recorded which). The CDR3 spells CASSLESGEETQYF. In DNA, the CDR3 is TGCGCCAGCAGCTTGGAGAGCGGGGAAGAGACCCAGTACTTC.